What follows are 3 T cell receptor beta chains derived from one specimen sequenced in a study of cytomegalovirus exposure and HLA in healthy donors. Primers included in the PCR were 60 Vbeta and 13 Jbeta primers. Method: immunoSEQ multiplex PCR; TCRdb's copy keeps in-frame clones and lacks some. The sample records around 130,000 clones, about 8.5% being singletons. Material: PBMCs. The receptors shown here come from a man aged 40-49 years in good health and CMV-seronegative.

This clone was seen a few times. This chain uses TRBV18 with TRBJ1-5; the match to TRBD1 covers 7 bases. The V gene end was trimmed by 3 bases and the J gene end by 6 bases; junction bases not matched to a gene: 5. The CDR3 covers 14 residues. Looked up from germline, CDR1 is KGHSH and CDR2 is LQKENI. The DNA of the CDR3 is TGTGCCAGCTCACCGGACAGGTTAGGTCAGCCCCAGCATTTT. Translation: CASSPDRLGQPQHF.

The sample holds a few counts of this clone. The J gene is TRBJ2-5, the V gene TRBV7-9; D might be TRBD1 (5 bases). The CDR3 is 18 residues long. Germline CDR1 and CDR2: SEHNR and FQNEAQ (reference sequence). V was shortened by 3 bases and J by 2 bases, with 22 bases between the two germline ends. In nucleotides, the CDR3 is TGTGCCAGCAGCTTTCTATCCGGTTATCAGGGCGGTCAAGAGACCCAGTACTTC. It yields the protein CASSFLSGYQGGQETQYF.

This clone turned up a few times. The chain combines TRBV19 with TRBJ2-1; TRBD2 aligns across 9 bases. V lost 5 bases and J lost 5; bases outside the gene matches: 7. There are 15 residues in the CDR3. Germline values: CDR1 LNHDA, CDR2 SQIVND (reference sequence). CDR3 in amino acids: CASSSIAGVNNEQFF. The CDR3 bases are TGTGCCAGTAGTTCCATAGCGGGGGTGAACAATGAGCAGTTCTTC. The entire variable domain, with the rest obtained from reference TRBV19 and TRBJ2-1, is as follows: DGGITQSPKYLFRKEGQNVTLSCEQNLNHDAMYWYRQDPGQGLRLIYYSQIVNDFQKGDIAEGYSVSREKKESFPLTVTSAQKNPTAFYLCASSSIAGVNNEQFFGPGTRLTVL.